This TCR beta chain derives from a study of a mutant IDH1 vaccine in newly diagnosed glioma. Study as a whole: Treated patients had a mean age of about 40 years and an approximately 62% male, approximately 38% female split. Patients had received radiotherapy, temozolomide, or both previously, most receiving both. Study results and caveats: Pseudoprogression showed no apparent link to changes in top peripheral T cell clonotypes.

Concerning this clone: Its antigen is unidentified.

Germline CDR1 is SEHNR and CDR2 is FQNEAQ (reference sequence). Trimming shortened V by 6 bases and J by 2 bases, and 15 bases separated the two germline ends. The CDR3 consists of 15 residues. Measured with immunoSEQ multiplex PCR; TCRdb has only the in-frame clones, and not every one. The sample gives tens of thousands of clones, about 81% of which show up once; 3% to 4% is in the top ten. Time point noted: week 5, during vaccination. Topical imiquimod accompanied each vaccine dose, which consisted of 300 ug of mutant IDH1 20-mer peptide. The receptor was derived from a man aged 30 to 45 with glioma. The gene calls are TRBV7-9 and TRBJ2-3; the D is unclear. The source material was PBMCs, sampled from a glioma patient whose treatment included an IDH1 peptide vaccine. The CDR3 DNA reads as TGTGCCAGCAGTTTTTTCCAAGCACTCACAGATACGCAGTATTTT. As protein: CASSFFQALTDTQYF.